Listed here are 26 T cell receptor beta chains from one sample, sequenced in a study of blood T cell repertoires in COVID-19. Using immunoSEQ multiplex PCR, the repertoire was profiled, and TCRdb retains in-frame clones only, with some absent. The sample lists around 120,000 clones; roughly 71% were seen once. Sequencing was done on a sample of peripheral blood. The receptors shown here come from a man older than 75 with acute or convalescent COVID-19.

This sequence joins TRBV11-3 and TRBJ2-1, with 7 bases lining up with TRBD1. The CDR3 spans 13 residues. Trimming at V came to 1 base and at J to 13 bases, leaving 7 bases not matched to a gene. Germline CDR1 is SGHNT and CDR2 is YENEEA. As DNA, the CDR3 is TGTGCCAGCAGCTTAGCCCGGGACAGAGATCAGTTCTTC. Protein: CASSLARDRDQFF.

This sequence joins TRBV7-9 and TRBJ2-7, with TRBD1 identical over 7 bases. The CDR3 has 14 residues. Germline assignment: CDR1 SEHNR and CDR2 FQNEAQ (reference sequence). J gave up 2 bases and V 5 bases, and 6 bases lay outside the gene matches. CDR3 loop: CASSPRQGPYEQYF. In DNA form, the CDR3 reads TGTGCCAGCAGCCCCCGACAGGGTCCCTACGAGCAGTACTTC.

This clone came up once. This chain uses TRBV7-2 with TRBJ2-7, with TRBD1 identical over 12 bases. The CDR3 covers 16 residues. Germline CDR1 SGHTA, CDR2 FQGNSA. Losses at the gene ends were 2 bases for V and 4 bases for J; bases not matched to a gene: 6. The CDR3 DNA sequence: TGTGCCAGCAGCTTAAGGGGGACAGGGGGCGCGTACGAGCAGTACTTC. Translated: CASSLRGTGGAYEQYF.

This chain joins TRBV7-8 and TRBJ1-5, with D unclear. V was cut by 5 bases and J by 4 bases, with 9 bases left in between. Germline V gene sequence: CDR1 SGHVS, CDR2 FQNEAQ. The CDR3 runs to 13 residues. The CDR3 DNA reads TGTGCCAGCAGCCCCGGGAGGAATCAGCCCCAGCATTTT. It encodes CASSPGRNQPQHF.

The gene calls are TRBV6-5 and TRBJ1-2, with D uncertain. Germline CDR1 and CDR2: MNHEY and SVGAGI. V lost 4 bases and J lost 8, with 20 bases in between. This CDR3 is built from 15 residues. The CDR3 region is CASSFSLTEAVGYTF. CDR3 bases: TGTGCCAGCAGTTTCTCCCTGACGGAGGCGGTGGGCTACACCTTC.

The sample holds a few counts of this clone. The gene calls are TRBV13 and TRBJ2-1; TRBD2 matches 9 bases. The V gene end was trimmed by 6 bases and the J gene end by 1 base; junction bases not matched to a gene: 1. CDR1 is PRHDT and CDR2 is FYEKMQ in the germline V gene (reference sequence). The CDR3 length is 14 residues. The CDR3 reads CASRTSGSYNEQFF. The CDR3 coding sequence is TGTGCCAGCAGGACTAGCGGTTCCTACAATGAGCAGTTCTTC.

The chain carries TRBV29-1 and TRBJ1-1, with 7 bases fitting TRBD1. The V gene's germline CDR1 is SQVTM and CDR2 ANQGSEA. V shed 6 bases and J 2 bases; nucleotides not matched to a gene: 12. CDR3 length: 15 residues. The CDR3 loop reads CSVHTAGTVNTEAFF. The CDR3 nucleotides are TGCAGCGTACATACGGCGGGGACAGTCAACACTGAAGCTTTCTTT.

CDR3 nucleotide sequence: TGTGCCAGCAGTGCAAGGACTAGCGGGAGTGAGACCCAGTACTTC. Amino acids: CASSARTSGSETQYF. The V and J genes are TRBV25-1 and TRBJ2-5, with 13 bases aligning to TRBD2. In germline, CDR1 is MGHDK, CDR2 SYGVNS. This CDR3 has 15 amino acids. The junction had 4 bases not matched to a gene; V was cut back by 4 bases and J by 5 bases.

The V and J genes are TRBV27 and TRBJ2-3, with D uncertain. There are 15 residues in the CDR3. V gave up 4 bases and J gave up 0 bases, with 11 bases separating them. The V gene's germline CDR1 is MNHEY and CDR2 SMNVEV (reference sequence). CDR3 DNA: TGTGCCAGCAGTTCAGGTCGTAGGAGCACAGATACGCAGTATTTT. Encoded protein: CASSSGRRSTDTQYF.

The chain joins TRBV4-1 to TRBJ2-5; D possibly corresponds to TRBD2 (7 bases). There are 16 residues in the CDR3. V lost 2 bases and J lost 5, with 18 bases in between. CDR1 is MGHRA and CDR2 is YSYEKL in the germline V gene. The CDR3 DNA follows: TGCGCCAGCAGCCAAAGCGGGGACACCTCCAGGGAGACCCAGTACTTC. Translation: CASSQSGDTSRETQYF.

The rearrangement uses TRBV27 and TRBJ2-2; tentative D call: TRBD1 (5 bases). The CDR3 is 14 residues long. The germline V gene encodes CDR1 MNHEY and CDR2 SMNVEV (reference sequence). V was trimmed by 5 bases and J by 1 base, leaving 8 bases between them. The CDR3 here is CASSGTGNTGELFF. In DNA, the CDR3 is TGTGCCAGCAGTGGAACAGGGAACACCGGGGAGCTGTTTTTT.

J is TRBJ2-3 and V is TRBV3-1 (or the pseudogene TRBV3-2); 15 bases line up with TRBD2. With 8 bases clipped from V and 4 bases from J, the junction kept 4 bases outside the gene matches. Germline lookup yields CDR1 LGHDT and CDR2 YNNKEL (reference sequence). This CDR3 contains 15 residues. The CDR3 DNA follows: TGTGCCAGCGGACTAGCGGGAGGGCCGGCAGATACGCAGTATTTT. Translated: CASGLAGGPADTQYF.

This clone was picked up one time. The CDR3 region is CASSHIAGDGLEQYF. The DNA for the CDR3 is TGCGCCAGCAGCCATATAGCGGGAGACGGACTCGAGCAGTACTTC. This chain uses TRBV4-1 with TRBJ2-7, with 9 bases identical to TRBD2. The CDR3 totals 15 residues. From germline, CDR1 is MGHRA and CDR2 YSYEKL. Trimming removed 3 bases from V and 6 bases from J; junction bases left unmatched: 9.

CDR3 DNA: TGTGCCAGCAGTTACTCGGAGACCGACCTTGATACGCAGTATTTT. Translated, it gives CASSYSETDLDTQYF. The rearrangement joins TRBV6-2 or TRBV6-3 to TRBJ2-3; the D is unclear. The V gene's germline CDR1 is MNHEY and CDR2 SVGEGT. The CDR3 spans 15 residues. The germline V and J ends were trimmed by 0 bases and 6 bases, with 13 bases remaining between them.

J is TRBJ2-5 and V is TRBV7-9, with 11 bases that match TRBD1. The CDR3 totals 14 residues. Germline CDR1 and CDR2: SEHNR and FQNEAQ (reference sequence). V gave up 6 bases and J gave up 5 bases; unmatched junction bases: 5. The CDR3 sequence: CASRAGTGGETQYF. CDR3 sequence (DNA): TGTGCCAGCAGAGCCGGGACAGGGGGGGAGACCCAGTACTTC.

In DNA form, the CDR3 reads TGCGCCAGCAGCCAAGAACGGCCTCGGGACACACGTTTCTACGAGCAGTACTTC. As protein: CASSQERPRDTRFYEQYF. This chain joins TRBV4-3 and TRBJ2-7; perhaps TRBD1 as D (6 bases). The V gene's germline CDR1 is LGHNA and CDR2 YSLEER. The V end lost 0 bases, the J end lost 3 bases, and 21 bases lay between the germline ends. This CDR3 spans 18 amino acids.

The rearrangement joins TRBV12-3 or TRBV12-4 to TRBJ2-2; TRBD1 aligns across 10 bases. Unmatched junction bases numbered 6, after V lost 11 bases and J lost 6 bases. CDR3 length equals 13 residues. Written as DNA, the CDR3 is TGTGCCTGCGGGACAGGGGTTCCCGGGGAGCTGTTTTTT. This encodes CACGTGVPGELFF.

The chain uses TRBV5-6 and TRBJ2-7; D not certain. CDR1 and CDR2 (germline): SGHDT, YYEEEE. CDR3 length equals 14 residues. Between the trimmed V and J ends, which lost 4 bases and 2 bases, there was a span of 13 bases. The DNA of the CDR3 is TGTGCCAGCAGCCCGACACTTCCGACCTACGAGCAGTACTTC. Amino acids: CASSPTLPTYEQYF.

The V call is TRBV5-5, the J call TRBJ2-1; 7 bases line up with TRBD2. The CDR3 is 15 residues long. Germline V CDR1 and CDR2: SGHKS, YYEKEE (reference sequence). V was pared by 1 base and J by 4 bases, with 5 bases of the junction left unmatched. CDR3 sequence: CASSLRSGDYNEQFF. CDR3 bases: TGTGCCAGCAGCTTGAGGAGCGGGGATTACAATGAGCAGTTCTTC.

V gene TRBV3-1 (or the pseudogene TRBV3-2) combines with J gene TRBJ2-3; 7 bases fit TRBD2. The V gene end was trimmed by 1 base and the J gene end by 7 bases; junction bases not matched to a gene: 2. Germline-derived CDR1 and CDR2 are LGHDT and YNNKEL (reference sequence). The CDR3 totals 13 residues. Here the CDR3 reads CASSQGDYNTQYF. The DNA for the CDR3 is TGTGCCAGCAGCCAAGGGGACTATAATACGCAGTATTTT.

The V and J genes are TRBV5-4 and TRBJ2-3, with TRBD2 identical over 14 bases. The CDR3 runs 18 residues. Per the germline V gene, CDR1 is SGHNT and CDR2 is YYREEE (reference sequence). Germline trimming cut 4 bases from V and 4 bases from J; bases unmatched to any gene: 11. The CDR3 reads CASSLRRLAGGSADTQYF. The CDR3, as DNA: TGTGCCAGCAGCCTCCGGCGACTAGCGGGAGGGTCGGCAGATACGCAGTATTTT. The full variable domain, with the rest looked up from reference TRBV5-4 and TRBJ2-3, is ETGVTQSPTHLIKTRGQQVTLRCSSQSGHNTVSWYQQALGQGPQFIFQYYREEENGRGNFPPRFSGLQFPNYSSELNVNALELDDSALYLCASSLRRLAGGSADTQYFGPGTRLTVL.

This clone was observed a few times. The chain carries TRBV27 and TRBJ1-1; D uncertain. The CDR3 has 11 amino acids. Germline lookup yields CDR1 MNHEY and CDR2 SMNVEV (reference sequence). V gave up 6 bases and J gave up 4 bases, with 6 bases separating them. CDR3 in amino acids: CASREGTEAFF. Written as DNA, the CDR3 is TGTGCCAGCAGGGAGGGCACTGAAGCTTTCTTT.

The chain carries TRBV5-4 and TRBJ2-4; 7 nucleotides agree with TRBD1. Germline CDR1 reads SGHNT; CDR2 reads YYREEE (reference sequence). Losses at the gene ends were 0 bases for V and 4 bases for J; bases not matched to a gene: 4. This CDR3 has 15 amino acids. CDR3 nucleotides: TGTGCCAGCAGCTTGGGGGCAGGGGGAAAAAACATTCAGTACTTC. It codes for CASSLGAGGKNIQYF.

V and J are TRBV28 and TRBJ2-5, with a weak D call TRBD2 (5 bases). CDR1 and CDR2 from the germline V gene are MDHEN and SYDVKM. This CDR3 comprises 15 residues. V dropped 3 bases and J dropped 2 bases, with 13 bases sitting between them. DNA for the CDR3: TGTGCCAGCAGTTTGCTAACCGGGAATCAAGAGACCCAGTACTTC. As protein: CASSLLTGNQETQYF.

The chain carries TRBV5-4 and TRBJ2-3; 11 bases are a match to TRBD2. The CDR3 has 16 amino acids. CDR1 SGHNT and CDR2 YYREEE come from the germline V gene (reference sequence). Trimming at V came to 4 bases and at J to 2 bases, leaving 6 bases not matched to a gene. The CDR3 region has the DNA TGTGCCAGCAGCACGGGGACTAGCGGTAACACAGATACGCAGTATTTT. Protein product: CASSTGTSGNTDTQYF.

This clone appeared a few times. CDR3 DNA: TGTGCCAGCAGACGAGGATCAGGGCTTAATCAGCCCCAGCATTTT. This codes for CASRRGSGLNQPQHF. The rearrangement uses TRBV6-5 and TRBJ1-5, with D possibly matching TRBD1 (5 bases). This CDR3 is 15 amino acids long. Germline loops: CDR1 MNHEY, CDR2 SVGAGI. The ends were cut back, 6 bases at V and 4 bases at J, with 16 bases in the middle.